Detailed here is one T cell receptor (beta chain). The target antigen is unknown. Germline is not matched at one junction end, which may reflect a read error. The sample originates from a study of CD8+CD57+ T cells in acquired aplastic anemia. Study overall: Recorded DNA amounts for sorted CD4+ and CD8+ cells had an average of 3.2 ug. Study-wide points: Patients and controls shared some 30 CD8+ CDR3 sequences, highly expressed in patients.

CDR3 and TCR beta VDJ profiling relied on a genomic DNA template. In TCRdb, the reads were re-called with MiXCR into one record per CDR3 protein. The data show around 200,000 distinct CDR3 sequences, nearly 50% seen once. The CDR3 covers 14 residues. Germline loops: CDR1 SGHRS, CDR2 YFSETQ. All sequencing subjects had displayed CD8+CD57+ cell expansion on flow cytometry. There were no patients without severe acquired aplastic anemia. Patients had not yet gotten any therapy when their blood was taken for sampling. The chain joins TRBV5-1 to TRBJ2-7; 10 bases fit TRBD2. The clonotype comes from a human donor with aplastic anemia. Sequenced input: sorted CD4+, CD8+, or CD8+CD57+ T cells (not recorded which) from PBMCs. The CDR3 loop reads CVSSFVAGGYEQYF. DNA for the CDR3: TGCGTCAGCAGCTTTGTAGCGGGGGGTTACGAGCAGTACTTC.